The 2 T cell receptor beta chains in this list originate from one sample, sequenced in a study of shared clonotypes between healthy human individuals. Libraries were prepared by immunoSEQ multiplex PCR; TCRdb keeps only in-frame clonotypes and omits some of them. The sample lists around 480,000 clones; 60% to 80% were seen once. Sequencing was done on a sample of PBMCs. The receptor source for this set is a woman between 35 and 50 years old in good health. Some clones in this sample may be carry-over from other donors' samples.

In its sample, this clone was seen once. Here the CDR3 DNA reads TGTGCCAGCAGTGAAAGGGCGAACACTGAAGCTTTCTTT. It translates to CASSERANTEAFF. The rearrangement uses TRBV2 and TRBJ1-1; D uncertain. The length of the CDR3 is 13 residues. V lost 2 bases and J lost 1, with 5 bases in between. The germline CDR1 and CDR2 sequences are SNHLY and FYNNEI.

The J gene is TRBJ2-7, the V gene TRBV18; 11 bases fit TRBD1. This CDR3 region has 15 residues. The germline CDR1 and CDR2 sequences are KGHSH and LQKENI. Trimming removed 3 bases from V and 6 bases from J; junction bases left unmatched: 7. The chain's CDR3 is CASSPRTGGYGEQYF. The CDR3 DNA reads TGTGCCAGCTCACCGAGGACAGGGGGCTATGGCGAGCAGTACTTC.